These 30 T cell receptor beta chains came from one sample sequenced in a study of CXCR3-negative and CXCR3-positive naive CD8 T cells. The study's findings and limits: In CXCR3-positive naive cells, the TRB CDR3s were more hydrophobic than in CXCR3-negative naive cells.

Via 5' RACE with UMI labels, TRB cDNA libraries were prepared. TCRdb reanalyzed the 5' RACE reads, giving one entry per CDR3 protein sequence and no DNA. The sample table includes tens of thousands of distinct CDR3 sequences. For these receptors, no antigen is known. The sequenced sample consisted of naive CXCR3+ CD8+ T cells from blood. Subset given: CD45RO-CCR7+CD27+CD95- naive CD8+ T cells expressing CXCR3 (TNR3+). Source of these receptors: a human donor in good health. Some clones in this sample may be carry-over from other donors' samples.

This rearrangement joins TRBV25-1 to TRBJ2-1; as DNA is missing, the TRBD1 call by TCRdb cannot be tested. In germline, CDR1 is MGHDK, CDR2 SYGVNS. CDR3 length equals 15 residues. This chain's CDR3 is CASSELEGTYNEQFF.

This chain uses TRBV7-9 with TRBJ1-4. Germline V gene data show CDR1 as SEHNR and CDR2 as FQNEAQ (reference sequence). There are 15 residues in the CDR3. CDR3 residues: CASSSDWGTNEKLFF.

V is TRBV6-2 or TRBV6-3 and J is TRBJ2-7; the D gene TCRdb calls, TRBD1, cannot be checked with no DNA. CDR1 and CDR2 (germline): MNHEY, SVGEGT. The CDR3 loop spans 14 amino acids. CDR3 region: CASEPGGQGNEQYF.

The chain recombines TRBV5-1 with TRBJ1-6; TCRdb picks TRBD1, but there is no DNA to check that call. This CDR3 contains 17 residues. Germline values: CDR1 SGHRS, CDR2 YFSETQ. CDR3 loop: CASSPDRLVSYNSPLHF.

V and J are TRBV5-1 and TRBJ2-7. Germline CDR1 reads SGHRS; CDR2 reads YFSETQ. The CDR3 runs 14 residues. The CDR3 loop reads CASSFYGSSYEQYF.

The chain combines TRBV6-6 with TRBJ2-7; TCRdb gives TRBD1 as the D gene, but with no DNA this cannot be confirmed. The CDR3 is 14 residues long. The germline gives CDR1 MNHNY, CDR2 SVGAGI (reference sequence). The CDR3 is CASSNDRGGYEQYF.

The chain is built from TRBV28 and TRBJ1-5. CDR1 and CDR2 from the germline V gene are MDHEN and SYDVKM. CDR3 length equals 14 residues. This chain's CDR3 is CASSFMDGAASQHF.

The chain employs TRBV29-1 and TRBJ1-2. The CDR3 loop spans 12 amino acids. The germline V gene encodes CDR1 SQVTM and CDR2 ANQGSEA. CDR3 residues: CSVPGRAGGYTF.

The gene calls are TRBV11-2 and TRBJ2-1; absent DNA, TCRdb's TRBD2 call cannot be checked. The germline V gene has CDR1 SGHAT and CDR2 FQNNGV. This CDR3 region has 17 residues. The CDR3 sequence: CASSSLGSGSSYNEQFF.

This chain links TRBV27 with TRBJ1-4. Germline V CDR1 and CDR2: MNHEY, SMNVEV (reference sequence). This CDR3 comprises 15 residues. This CDR3 reads CASSLSGPANEKLFF.

The rearrangement joins TRBV4-3 to TRBJ2-7; the TCRdb call, TRBD1, lacks DNA for checking. The CDR3 covers 14 residues. CDR1 is LGHNA and CDR2 is YSLEER in the germline V gene. The CDR3 sequence: CASSQATGYYEQYF.

The gene calls are TRBV10-3 and TRBJ2-3; TCRdb names TRBD2, which stays unverified in the absence of DNA. The CDR3 loop spans 18 amino acids. Germline CDR1 reads ENHRY; CDR2 reads SYGVKD. The chain's CDR3 is CAISESSLAGGYTDTQYF.

The chain links TRBV4-1 to TRBJ1-5; TCRdb lists TRBD1, though no DNA is available to test this call. The CDR3 has 16 residues. Germline V lookup: CDR1 MGHRA, CDR2 YSYEKL. CDR3 sequence: CASSLNAGQGNQPQHF.

The rearrangement joins TRBV5-1 to TRBJ2-7; absent DNA, TCRdb's TRBD1 call cannot be checked. This CDR3 is built from 14 residues. Germline V gene lookup returns CDR1 SGHRS and CDR2 YFSETQ. The chain's CDR3 is CASSLTGVSYEQYF.

This rearrangement joins TRBV4-2 to TRBJ2-1; lacking DNA, the TRBD2 call made by TCRdb goes unchecked. CDR1 LGHNA and CDR2 YNFKEQ come from the germline V gene. The CDR3 contains 16 residues. This CDR3 reads CASSQDLAGPYNEQFF.

The chain uses TRBV7-2 and TRBJ2-1; TCRdb reports TRBD2, a call that lacks DNA to check it against. Germline-derived CDR1 and CDR2 are SGHTA and FQGNSA. This CDR3 is built from 12 residues. The CDR3 loop is CASSPGLAGQFF.

This chain joins TRBV2 and TRBJ2-4; TCRdb outputs TRBD2, but without DNA this stays unchecked. This CDR3 comprises 17 residues. Per germline, CDR1 SNHLY and CDR2 FYNNEI. The CDR3 here is CASRASGDGRAKNIQYF. The complete variable domain, with remaining parts taken from reference TRBV2 and TRBJ2-4, reads EPEVTQTPSHQVTQMGQEVILRCVPISNHLYFYWYRQILGQKVEFLVSFYNNEISEKSEIFDDQFSVERPDGSNFTLKIRSTKLEDSAMYFCASRASGDGRAKNIQYFGAGTRLSVL.

This rearrangement joins TRBV4-1 to TRBJ1-1; TCRdb returns TRBD1, unconfirmable since there is no DNA. CDR3 length: 13 amino acids. CDR1 and CDR2 (germline): MGHRA, YSYEKL. Here the CDR3 reads CASSPTPGFWAFF.

This sequence joins TRBV28 and TRBJ2-7; TCRdb returns TRBD2, unconfirmable since there is no DNA. The CDR3 is 14 residues long. Per germline, CDR1 MDHEN and CDR2 SYDVKM. CDR3: CASSPVADFYEQYF.

The chain recombines TRBV28 with TRBJ2-3; TCRdb outputs TRBD2, but without DNA this stays unchecked. This CDR3 comprises 16 residues. Germline values: CDR1 MDHEN, CDR2 SYDVKM. This chain's CDR3 is CASSNWTSEKRDTQYF.

V gene TRBV5-1 combines with J gene TRBJ2-1; TCRdb's assignment of TRBD1 cannot be checked, as there is no DNA. The CDR3 totals 16 residues. CDR1 and CDR2 from the germline V gene are SGHRS and YFSETQ. The chain's CDR3 is CASSGGQGSSYNEQFF.

V and J are TRBV7-8 and TRBJ2-7; TCRdb indicates TRBD2, and absent DNA this call remains unverified. The CDR3 sequence is 15 residues long. Germline lookup yields CDR1 SGHVS and CDR2 FQNEAQ. CDR3 loop: CASSPGTSDGYERYF.

The chain employs TRBV7-3 and TRBJ2-1; the D call from TCRdb, TRBD1, cannot be confirmed without DNA. CDR3 length: 16 amino acids. Looked up from germline, CDR1 is SGHTA and CDR2 is FQGTGA. CDR3 in amino acids: CASSLTSGEKYNEQFF. Variable domain in full (rest from reference TRBV7-3 and TRBJ2-1): GAGVSQTPSNKVTEKGKYVELRCDPISGHTALYWYRQSLGQGPEFLIYFQGTGAADDSGLPNDRFFAVRPEGSVSTLKIQRTERGDSAVYLCASSLTSGEKYNEQFFGPGTRLTVL.

This chain joins TRBV5-6 and TRBJ2-7; TCRdb's D gene call, TRBD1, goes unchecked for lack of DNA. Germline CDR1 reads SGHDT; CDR2 reads YYEEEE. This CDR3 contains 14 residues. The CDR3 protein is CASHSGTPTYEQYF.

The chain recombines TRBV2 with TRBJ2-7. The V gene's germline CDR1 is SNHLY and CDR2 FYNNEI. CDR3 size: 12 residues. CDR3 sequence reads: CASSETSYEQYF. Based on the CDR3 plus reference TRBV2 and TRBJ2-7, the full variable domain is EPEVTQTPSHQVTQMGQEVILRCVPISNHLYFYWYRQILGQKVEFLVSFYNNEISEKSEIFDDQFSVERPDGSNFTLKIRSTKLEDSAMYFCASSETSYEQYFGPGTRLTVT.

The CDR3 loop reads CASSYGTGSYNEQFF. The V call is TRBV6-6, the J call TRBJ2-1; TCRdb's D gene call, TRBD1, goes unchecked for lack of DNA. Germline-derived CDR1 and CDR2 are MNHNY and SVGAGI (reference sequence). The CDR3 is 15 residues long.

The chain uses TRBV28 and TRBJ2-5; TCRdb names TRBD2, which stays unverified in the absence of DNA. CDR3 size: 15 residues. The V gene's germline CDR1 is MDHEN and CDR2 SYDVKM. The CDR3: CASRGTSGRGETQYF.

This chain's CDR3 is CASSQGTGTGGTEAFF. The chain links TRBV4-1 to TRBJ1-1; TCRdb's assignment of TRBD1 cannot be checked, as there is no DNA. Germline CDR1 is MGHRA and CDR2 is YSYEKL. This CDR3 spans 16 amino acids.

The chain links TRBV29-1 to TRBJ2-7; the D call from TCRdb, TRBD1, cannot be confirmed without DNA. The length of the CDR3 is 12 residues. Germline values: CDR1 SQVTM, CDR2 ANQGSEA. CDR3 loop: CSVWTGGYEQYF.

The V call is TRBV3-1, the J call TRBJ2-7; TCRdb's D gene call, TRBD1, goes unchecked for lack of DNA. CDR3 length equals 15 residues. Germline V gene lookup returns CDR1 LGHDT and CDR2 YNNKEL (reference sequence). The CDR3 loop reads CASSQGQVRTYEQYF.